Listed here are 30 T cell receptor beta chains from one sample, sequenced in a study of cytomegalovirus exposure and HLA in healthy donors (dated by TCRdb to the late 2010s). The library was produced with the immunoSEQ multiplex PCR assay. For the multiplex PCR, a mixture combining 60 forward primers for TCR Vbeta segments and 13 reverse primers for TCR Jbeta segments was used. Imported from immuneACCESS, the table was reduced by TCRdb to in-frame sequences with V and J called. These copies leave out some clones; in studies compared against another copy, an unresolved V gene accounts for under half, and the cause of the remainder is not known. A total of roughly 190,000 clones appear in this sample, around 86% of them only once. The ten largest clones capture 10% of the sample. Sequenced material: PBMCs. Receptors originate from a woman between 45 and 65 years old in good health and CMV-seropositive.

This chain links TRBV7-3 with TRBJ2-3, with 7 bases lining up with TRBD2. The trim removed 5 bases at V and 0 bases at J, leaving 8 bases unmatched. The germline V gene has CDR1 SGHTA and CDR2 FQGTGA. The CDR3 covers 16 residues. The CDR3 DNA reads TGTGCCAGCAGCCCGGGACTAACCCCAAGCACAGATACGCAGTATTTT. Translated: CASSPGLTPSTDTQYF.

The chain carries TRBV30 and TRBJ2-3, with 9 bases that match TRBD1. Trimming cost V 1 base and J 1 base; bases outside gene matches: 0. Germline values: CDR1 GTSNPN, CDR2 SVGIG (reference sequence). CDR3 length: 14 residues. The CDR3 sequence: CAWSGTGGTDTQYF. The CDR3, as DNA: TGTGCCTGGAGTGGGACAGGGGGCACAGATACGCAGTATTTT.

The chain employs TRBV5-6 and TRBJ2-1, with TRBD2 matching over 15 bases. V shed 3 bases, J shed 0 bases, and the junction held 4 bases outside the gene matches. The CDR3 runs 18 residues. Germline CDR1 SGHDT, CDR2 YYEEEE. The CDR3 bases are TGTGCCAGCAGCTCGCCGGGACTAGCGGGGGGCTCCTACAATGAGCAGTTCTTC. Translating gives CASSSPGLAGGSYNEQFF. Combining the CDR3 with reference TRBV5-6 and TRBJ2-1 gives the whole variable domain DAGVTQSPTHLIKTRGQQVTLRCSPKSGHDTVSWYQQALGQGPQFIFQYYEEEERQRGNFPDRFSGHQFPNYSSELNVNALLLGDSALYLCASSSPGLAGGSYNEQFFGPGTRLTVL.

CDR3 region: CASSFQGGDYTF. The DNA for the CDR3 is TGTGCCAGCAGTTTTCAAGGGGGCGACTACACCTTC. The gene calls are TRBV27 and TRBJ1-2, with 7 nucleotides matching TRBD1. Losses at the gene ends were 3 bases for V and 10 bases for J; bases not matched to a gene: 5. This CDR3 has 12 amino acids. From germline, CDR1 is MNHEY and CDR2 SMNVEV (reference sequence).

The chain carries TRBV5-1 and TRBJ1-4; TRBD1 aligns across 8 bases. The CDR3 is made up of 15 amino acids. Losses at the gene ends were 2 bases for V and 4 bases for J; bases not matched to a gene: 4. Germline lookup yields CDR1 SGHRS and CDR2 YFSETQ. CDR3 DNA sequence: TGCGCCAGCAGCTTAGGACAGGGAGATAATGAAAAACTGTTTTTT. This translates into CASSLGQGDNEKLFF.

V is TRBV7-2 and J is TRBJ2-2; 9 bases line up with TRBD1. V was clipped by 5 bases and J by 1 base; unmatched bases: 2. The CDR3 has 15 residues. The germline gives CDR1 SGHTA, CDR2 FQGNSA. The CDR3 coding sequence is TGTGCCAGCAGCCCGACAGGGGGGAACACCGGGGAGCTGTTTTTT. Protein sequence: CASSPTGGNTGELFF.

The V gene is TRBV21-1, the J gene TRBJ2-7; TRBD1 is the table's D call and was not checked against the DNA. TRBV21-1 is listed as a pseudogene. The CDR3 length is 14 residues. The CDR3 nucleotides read TGTGCCAGCAGCAACCAAGGCAGGGCATACGAGCAGTACTTC. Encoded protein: CASSNQGRAYEQYF.

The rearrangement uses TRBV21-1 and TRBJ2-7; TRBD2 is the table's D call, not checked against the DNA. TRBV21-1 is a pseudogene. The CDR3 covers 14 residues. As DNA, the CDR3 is TGTGCCAGCAGCACTACTAGCGCCATGGGGGAGCAGTACTTC. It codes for CASSTTSAMGEQYF.

This CDR3 is CASSFLSGGSTDTQYF. The CDR3 nucleotides are TGTGCCAGCAGCTTCCTTAGCGGGGGAAGCACAGATACGCAGTATTTT. The chain couples TRBV11-1 to TRBJ2-3; TRBD2 matches 9 bases. V dropped 3 bases and J dropped 0; count of bases not matched to a gene: 4. Germline V lookup: CDR1 SGHAT, CDR2 FQDESV (reference sequence). This CDR3 has 16 amino acids.

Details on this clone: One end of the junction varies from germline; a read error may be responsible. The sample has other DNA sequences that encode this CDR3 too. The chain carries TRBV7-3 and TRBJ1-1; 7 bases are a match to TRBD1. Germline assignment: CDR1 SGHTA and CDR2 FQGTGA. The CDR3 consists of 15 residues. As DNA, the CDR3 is TGTGCCAGCAGCACTTTACAGGGGATGAACACTGAAGCCTTCTTT. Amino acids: CASSTLQGMNTEAFF.

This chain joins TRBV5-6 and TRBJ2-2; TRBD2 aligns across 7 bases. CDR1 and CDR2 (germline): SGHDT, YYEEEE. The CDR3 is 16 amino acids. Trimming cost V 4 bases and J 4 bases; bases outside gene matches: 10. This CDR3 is CASSIGLVCGTGELFF. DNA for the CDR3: TGTGCCAGCAGCATAGGACTAGTGTGCGGCACCGGGGAGCTGTTTTTT.

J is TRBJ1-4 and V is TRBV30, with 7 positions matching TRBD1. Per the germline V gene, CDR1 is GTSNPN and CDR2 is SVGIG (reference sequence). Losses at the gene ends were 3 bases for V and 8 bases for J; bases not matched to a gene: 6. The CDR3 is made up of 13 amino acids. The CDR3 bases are TGTGCCTGGAGAAGGGGGCCTGGGGAAAAACTGTTTTTT. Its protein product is CAWRRGPGEKLFF.

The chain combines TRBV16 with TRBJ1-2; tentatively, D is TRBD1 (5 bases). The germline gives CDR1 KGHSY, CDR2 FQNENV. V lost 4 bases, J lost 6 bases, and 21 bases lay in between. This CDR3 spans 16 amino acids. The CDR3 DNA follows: TGTGCCAGCAGCCCAGCGGGGACTACCAAAGGGGATGGCTACACCTTC. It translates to CASSPAGTTKGDGYTF.

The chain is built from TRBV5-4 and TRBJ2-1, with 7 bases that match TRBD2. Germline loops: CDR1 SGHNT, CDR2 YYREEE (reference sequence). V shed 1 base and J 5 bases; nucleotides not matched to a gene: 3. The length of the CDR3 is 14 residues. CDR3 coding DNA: TGTGCCAGCAGCTTGCGGGGGGTTCACAATGAGCAGTTCTTC. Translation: CASSLRGVHNEQFF.

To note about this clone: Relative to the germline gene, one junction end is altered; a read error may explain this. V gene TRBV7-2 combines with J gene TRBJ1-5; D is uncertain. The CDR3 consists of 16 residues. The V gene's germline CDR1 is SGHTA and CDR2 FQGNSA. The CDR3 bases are TGTGCCAGCAGTTTAGGAGAGGGTTGGTACAATCAGCCCCAGCATTTT. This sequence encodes CASSLGEGWYNQPQHF.

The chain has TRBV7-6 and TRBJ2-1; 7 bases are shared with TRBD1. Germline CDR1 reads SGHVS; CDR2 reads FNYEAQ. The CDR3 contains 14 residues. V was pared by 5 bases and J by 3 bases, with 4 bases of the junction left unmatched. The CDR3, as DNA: TGTGCCAGCAGCGAACGACAGGGCTACAATGAGCAGTTCTTC. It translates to CASSERQGYNEQFF. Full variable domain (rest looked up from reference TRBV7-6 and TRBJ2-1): GAGVSQSPRYKVTKRGQDVALRCDPISGHVSLYWYRQALGQGPEFLTYFNYEAQQDKSGLPNDRFSAERPEGSISTLTIQRTEQRDSAMYRCASSERQGYNEQFFGPGTRLTVL.

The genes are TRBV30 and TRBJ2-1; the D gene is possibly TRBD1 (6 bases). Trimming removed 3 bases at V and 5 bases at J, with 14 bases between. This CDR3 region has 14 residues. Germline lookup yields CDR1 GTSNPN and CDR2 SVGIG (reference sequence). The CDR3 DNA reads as TGTGCCTGGAGCCCTGGGACACACAACAATGAGCAGTTCTTC. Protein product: CAWSPGTHNNEQFF. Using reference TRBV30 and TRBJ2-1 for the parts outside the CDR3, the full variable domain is SQTIHQWPATLVQPVGSPLSLECTVEGTSNPNLYWYRQAAGRGLQLLFYSVGIGQISSEVPQNLSASRPQDRQFILSSKKLLLSDSGFYLCAWSPGTHNNEQFFGPGTRLTVL.

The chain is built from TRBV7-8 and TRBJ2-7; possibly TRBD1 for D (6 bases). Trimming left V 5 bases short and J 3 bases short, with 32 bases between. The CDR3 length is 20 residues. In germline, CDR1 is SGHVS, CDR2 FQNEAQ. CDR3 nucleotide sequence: TGTGCCAGCAGCCAGTCCCCGGAGGCTAGCAGGGGCCCGTGGGGCTACGAGCAGTACTTC. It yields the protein CASSQSPEASRGPWGYEQYF.

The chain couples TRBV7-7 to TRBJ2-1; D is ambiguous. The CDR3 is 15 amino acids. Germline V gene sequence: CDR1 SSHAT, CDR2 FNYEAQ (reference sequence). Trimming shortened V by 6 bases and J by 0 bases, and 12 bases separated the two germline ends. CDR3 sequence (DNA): TGTGCCAGCAGTCGCGGATTTAGCTCCTACAATGAGCAGTTCTTC. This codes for CASSRGFSSYNEQFF.

CDR3 residues: CAISEYRGTQYF. The CDR3 DNA reads TGTGCCATCAGTGAGTACCGAGGGACCCAGTACTTC. This rearrangement joins TRBV10-3 to TRBJ2-5; D is unresolved. V lost 1 base and J lost 7, with 7 bases in between. CDR1 and CDR2 (germline): ENHRY, SYGVKD. CDR3 length: 12 amino acids.

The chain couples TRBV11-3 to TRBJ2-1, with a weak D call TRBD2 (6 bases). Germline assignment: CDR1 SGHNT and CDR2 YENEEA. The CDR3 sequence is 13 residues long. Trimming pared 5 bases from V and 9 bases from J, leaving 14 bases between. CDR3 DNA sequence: TGTGCCAGCAGCCTCGACCGGAGGGCTGAGCAGTTCTTC. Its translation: CASSLDRRAEQFF.

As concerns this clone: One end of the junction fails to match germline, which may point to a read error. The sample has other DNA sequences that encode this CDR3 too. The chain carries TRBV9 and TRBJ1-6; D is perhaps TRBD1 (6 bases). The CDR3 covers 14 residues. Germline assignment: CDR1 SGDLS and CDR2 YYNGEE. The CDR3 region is CASSVGGENSPLHF. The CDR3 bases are TGTGCCAGCAGTGTAGGGGGGGAGAATTCACCCCTCCACTTT.

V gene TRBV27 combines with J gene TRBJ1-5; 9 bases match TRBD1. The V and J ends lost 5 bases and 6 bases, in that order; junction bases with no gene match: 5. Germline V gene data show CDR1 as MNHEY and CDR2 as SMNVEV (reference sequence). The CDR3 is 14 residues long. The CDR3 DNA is TGTGCCAGCAGTGCGCGGACAGGGGTTCAGCCCCAGCATTTT. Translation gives CASSARTGVQPQHF.

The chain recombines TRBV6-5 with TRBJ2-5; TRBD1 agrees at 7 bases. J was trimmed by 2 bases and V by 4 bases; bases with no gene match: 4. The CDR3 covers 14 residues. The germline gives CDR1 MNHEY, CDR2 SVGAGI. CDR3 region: CASSSRDRQETQYF. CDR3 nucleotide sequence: TGTGCCAGCAGTTCCCGGGACAGACAAGAGACCCAGTACTTC.

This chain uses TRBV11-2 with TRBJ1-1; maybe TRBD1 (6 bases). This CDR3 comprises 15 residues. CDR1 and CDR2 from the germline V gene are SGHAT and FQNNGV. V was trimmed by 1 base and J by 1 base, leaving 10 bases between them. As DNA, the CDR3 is TGTGCCAGCAGCTTAGGAGGACAGAGGAACACTGAAGCTTTCTTT. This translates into CASSLGGQRNTEAFF.

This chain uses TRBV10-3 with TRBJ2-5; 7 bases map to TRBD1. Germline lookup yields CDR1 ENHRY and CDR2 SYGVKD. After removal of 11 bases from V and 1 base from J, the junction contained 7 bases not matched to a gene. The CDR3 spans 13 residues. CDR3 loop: CAAQGETQETQYF. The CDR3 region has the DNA TGTGCCGCCCAGGGGGAGACCCAAGAGACCCAGTACTTC.

CDR3 DNA: TGTGCCAGCAGTAGAATGGCAGGGGGCACCGGGGAGCTGTTTTTT. Amino acids: CASSRMAGGTGELFF. The J gene is TRBJ2-2, the V gene TRBV25-1; 7 nucleotides match TRBD1. The V segment lost 5 bases and the J segment 4 bases; nucleotides outside the gene matches: 7. This CDR3 is built from 15 residues. The V gene's germline CDR1 is MGHDK and CDR2 SYGVNS. The complete variable domain, with remaining parts taken from reference TRBV25-1 and TRBJ2-2, reads EADIYQTPRYLVIGTGKKITLECSQTMGHDKMYWYQQDPGMELHLIHYSYGVNSTEKGDLSSESTVSRIRTEHFPLTLESARPSHTSQYLCASSRMAGGTGELFFGEGSRLTVL.

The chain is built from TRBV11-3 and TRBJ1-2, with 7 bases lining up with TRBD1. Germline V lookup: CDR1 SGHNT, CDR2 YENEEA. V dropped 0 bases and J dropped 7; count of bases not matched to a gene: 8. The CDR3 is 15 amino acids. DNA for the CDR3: TGTGCCAGCAGCTTAGATCTGGAGGGGGCGGTTGGCTACACCTTC. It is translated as CASSLDLEGAVGYTF.

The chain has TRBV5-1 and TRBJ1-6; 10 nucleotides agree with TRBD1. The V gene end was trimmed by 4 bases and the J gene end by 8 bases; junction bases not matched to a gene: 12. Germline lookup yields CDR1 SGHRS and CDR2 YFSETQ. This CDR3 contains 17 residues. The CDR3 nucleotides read TGCGCCAGCAGCAGCCTGCTGCTCGGGACAGGGGATTCACCCCTCCACTTT. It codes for CASSSLLLGTGDSPLHF.

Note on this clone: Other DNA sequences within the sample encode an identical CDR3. The CDR3 region has the DNA TGCGCCAGGGGAGGTTCTGGGGCCAACGTCCTGACTTTC. As protein: CARGGSGANVLTF. The chain joins TRBV10-2 to TRBJ2-6; D might be TRBD2 (6 bases). Between the trimmed V and J ends, which lost 9 bases and 1 base, there was a span of 7 bases. The germline V gene has CDR1 WSHSY and CDR2 SAAADI. This CDR3 is 13 amino acids long.